The text below deals with one T cell receptor beta chain. This sample was included in a study of Ad26.COV2.S vaccination and SARS-CoV-2 variants. This table comes from immunoSEQ multiplex PCR, and its TCRdb copy is limited to in-frame clones, with some not included. Here the sample spans about 350,000 clones, around 90% being singletons. Germline CDR1 reads SGHRS; CDR2 reads YFSETQ. This CDR3 contains 15 residues. Trimming removed 4 bases from V and 5 bases from J; junction bases left unmatched: 8. V usage is TRBV5-1 and J usage is TRBJ1-4, with 7 nucleotides matching TRBD1. The sequence was obtained from a human donor who had recovered from COVID-19. The sample in question was peripheral blood, obtained after recovery from COVID-19. The CDR3 is CASSLGVQGNEKLFF. In nucleotides, the CDR3 is TGCGCCAGCAGCCTTGGAGTACAGGGGAATGAAAAACTGTTTTTT.